Below are 10 T cell receptor beta chains sequenced from a single sample in a study of molecular identifiers for immune sequencing clone quantification. A single record per CDR3 protein comes from TCRdb applying MiXCR to the PCR reads. The repertoire holds 35,000 or so distinct CDR3 sequences, approximately 19% seen once, with approximately 1.1% in the top ten. The material sequenced was naive CD8+ T cells from blood, with Jurkat cell RNA spiked in. Subset reported: FACS-sorted CD8+CD4-CCR7+CD45RA+ naive T cells. The receptor set was obtained from a human donor in good health. Some libraries in this study had Jurkat cell RNA spiked in.

This clonotype was picked up many times. This rearrangement joins TRBV15 to TRBJ1-3; no definite D call. CDR1 and CDR2 from the germline V gene are LNHNV and YYDKDF (reference sequence). The V gene lost 0 bases and the J gene lost 2 bases, with 14 bases spanning the gap. The CDR3 runs to 17 residues. The CDR3 bases are TGTGCCACCAGCAGAGATAGGGTGGTAGCCGCTGGAAACACCATATATTTT. Its translation is CATSRDRVVAAGNTIYF.

This clonotype showed up many times. The chain links TRBV19 to TRBJ1-1; D unresolved. Between the trimmed V and J ends, which lost 3 bases and 6 bases, there was a span of 5 bases. There are 11 residues in the CDR3. CDR1 and CDR2 from the germline V gene are LNHDA and SQIVND (reference sequence). In DNA, the CDR3 is TGTGCCAGTAGTATTTGGTCTGAAGCTTTCTTT. The encoded protein is CASSIWSEAFF.

With respect to this clonotype: Given a much more abundant clone one base away, this may be a read error. No conserved phenylalanine or tryptophan ends this CDR3, so it is likely a read error. This chain uses TRBV12-3 or TRBV12-4 with TRBJ2-1, with 7 bases aligning to TRBD2. With V trimmed by 6 bases and J by 5 bases, 10 bases remained unmatched. The CDR3 is 15 amino acids. This CDR3 reads CASSTRDYYNNEQFL. The DNA of the CDR3 is TGTGCCAGCAGCACGAGGGACTATTACAACAATGAGCAGTTCCTC.

In its sample, this clonotype was seen many times. V usage is TRBV11-2 and J usage is TRBJ2-7, with 7 bases aligning to TRBD2. The junction had 5 bases not matched to a gene; V was cut back by 5 bases and J by 1 base. The V gene's germline CDR1 is SGHAT and CDR2 FQNNGV. The CDR3 is made up of 14 amino acids. The CDR3 DNA reads as TGTGCCAGCAGCCCGGGGGGAGAGTCCTACGAGCAGTACTTC. Translated, it gives CASSPGGESYEQYF.

As to this clonotype: It may be a read error: a sequence one base away is much more abundant. The J gene is TRBJ1-5, the V gene TRBV27; possible D gene TRBD1, 5 bases. The V gene lost 5 bases and the J gene lost 1 base, with 6 bases spanning the gap. Germline loops: CDR1 MNHEY, CDR2 SMNVEV (reference sequence). The CDR3 runs 13 residues. The CDR3 DNA reads TGTGCCAGCAGTAGACAGAGCAATCAGCCCCAGCATTTT. It encodes CASSRQSNQPQHF.

Of note for this clonotype: A much larger clone differs by one base, so this may be a read error. Because it lacks the conserved phenylalanine or tryptophan at the end, this CDR3 is likely a read error. This chain links TRBV13 with TRBJ2-7; D uncertain. Per the germline V gene, CDR1 is PRHDT and CDR2 is FYEKMQ (reference sequence). Trimming left V 0 bases short and J 1 base short, with 4 bases between. The length of the CDR3 is 13 residues. The chain's CDR3 is CASSLGRSYEQYS. CDR3 in DNA: TGTGCCAGCAGCTTAGGCCGATCCTACGAGCAGTACTCC.

This chain uses TRBV11-2 with TRBJ2-2; D gene ambiguous. CDR1 is SGHAT, CDR2 FQNNGV, per germline. This CDR3 has 16 amino acids. V was pared by 2 bases and J by 2 bases, with 12 bases between. The CDR3, as DNA: TGTGCCAGCAGCTTATTTGGTTCGTTTAACACCGGGGAGCTGTTTTTT. It encodes CASSLFGSFNTGELFF.

Many counts were recorded for this clonotype. The chain has TRBV6-5 and TRBJ2-7; no reliable D call. The length of the CDR3 is 13 residues. Per germline, CDR1 MNHEY and CDR2 SVGAGI. V was cut by 0 bases and J by 9 bases, with 12 bases left in between. CDR3 region: CASSYSSAMGQYF. The CDR3 DNA follows: TGTGCCAGCAGTTACTCGTCTGCCATGGGGCAGTACTTC.

There are many counts of this clonotype. The chain is built from TRBV7-9 and TRBJ1-5; no clear D gene. Germline CDR1 is SEHNR and CDR2 is FQNEAQ (reference sequence). This CDR3 region has 14 residues. Trimming removed 1 base at V and 2 bases at J, with 6 bases between. The CDR3 region is CASSLEGGNQPQHF. In DNA form, the CDR3 reads TGTGCCAGCAGCTTAGAAGGAGGCAATCAGCCCCAGCATTTT.

This clonotype was observed many times. J is TRBJ1-1 and V is TRBV27, with a weak D call TRBD1 (6 bases). The V end lost 2 bases, the J end lost 8 bases, and 12 bases lay between the germline ends. Germline CDR1 reads MNHEY; CDR2 reads SMNVEV (reference sequence). The length of the CDR3 is 13 residues. CDR3 amino acids: CASSLSGQIEAFF. In nucleotides, the CDR3 is TGTGCCAGCAGTTTAAGTGGACAGATAGAAGCTTTCTTT.